These 30 T cell receptor beta chains were sequenced from one sample in a study of T-cell reconstitution after alpha-beta-depleted transplantation in children. Preparing the TCRbeta library involved the use of unique molecular identifiers. A single record per CDR3 protein comes from TCRdb applying MiXCR to the PCR reads. Among around 670,000 distinct CDR3 sequences, roughly 14% were seen once, and the ten largest hold roughly 0.84%. The specimen comprised PBMCs, sampled before TCRalphabeta/CD19-depleted stem cell transplant. These receptors were taken from a girl aged 2 to 9 with congenital amegakaryocytic thrombocytopenia, due to receive a stem cell transplant.

As concerns this clonotype: This may come from a read error, since a much larger clone is one base off. The chain is built from TRBV28 and TRBJ1-3; D unclear. Per the germline V gene, CDR1 is MDHEN and CDR2 is SYDVKM. This CDR3 is 13 amino acids long. For the CDR3, the DNA is TGTGCCAGCAGGCAGACACCTGGAATCACCATATATTTT. Translating it yields CASRQTPGITIYF.

As regards this clonotype: Sequence at one end of the junction differs from germline and may be a read error. The CDR3 loop is CANSRPSSDRYNEQFF. The DNA for the CDR3 is TGTGCCAACAGTCGACCTTCAAGCGACAGATACAATGAGCAGTTCTTC. The genes are TRBV6-2 or TRBV6-3 and TRBJ2-1; D is perhaps TRBD1 (5 bases). Germline-derived CDR1 and CDR2 are MNHEY and SVGEGT. The CDR3 is 16 residues long.

The V gene is TRBV4-1, the J gene TRBJ2-3; D remains ambiguous. Germline V gene sequence: CDR1 MGHRA, CDR2 YSYEKL. CDR3 length: 16 amino acids. V was pared by 9 bases and J by 4 bases, with 23 bases between. DNA for the CDR3: TGCGCCAGAACCCCGCAGCGCATGTTGGGCGCAGATACGCAGTATTTT. Translating gives CARTPQRMLGADTQYF.

This clonotype was seen at least ten times. The V and J genes are TRBV28 and TRBJ2-3; 9 nucleotides agree with TRBD2. Germline V gene sequence: CDR1 MDHEN, CDR2 SYDVKM. This CDR3 has 15 amino acids. V lost 6 bases, J lost 4 bases, and 8 bases stayed unmatched. CDR3 in DNA: TGTGCCAGCAGCTTAGCGGGAGAATCCCCAGATACGCAGTATTTT. It is translated as CASSLAGESPDTQYF.

V usage is TRBV7-2 and J usage is TRBJ2-2, with 9 bases matching TRBD1. The CDR3 runs 15 residues. Germline CDR1 SGHTA, CDR2 FQGNSA. Trimming cost V 1 base and J 6 bases; bases outside gene matches: 3. The CDR3 sequence is CASSLVTGGPGELFF. DNA for the CDR3: TGTGCCAGCAGCTTAGTAACAGGGGGCCCCGGGGAGCTGTTTTTT.

This clonotype was counted ten times or more. This chain joins TRBV4-1 and TRBJ2-1; TRBD2 agrees at 7 bases. V shed 1 base, J shed 8 bases, and the junction held 14 bases outside the gene matches. CDR1 is MGHRA, CDR2 YSYEKL, per germline. CDR3 length: 17 residues. CDR3: CASSQAVGWREKDEQFF. CDR3 DNA sequence: TGCGCCAGCAGCCAAGCGGTAGGGTGGCGGGAGAAGGATGAGCAGTTCTTC.

The V call is TRBV20-1, the J call TRBJ1-4; 12 bases fit TRBD1. CDR1 is DFQATT and CDR2 is SNEGSKA in the germline V gene (reference sequence). Trimming cost V 0 bases and J 5 bases; bases outside gene matches: 10. The CDR3 is made up of 18 amino acids. The CDR3 nucleotides are TGCAGTGCTAGAGATCAGGGACAGGGGGCGAGGCAAAATGAAAAACTGTTTTTT. Translated: CSARDQGQGARQNEKLFF.

The V and J genes are TRBV2 and TRBJ2-7, with TRBD1 identical over 8 bases. Trimming took 3 bases from V and 5 from J; bases not matched to a gene: 18. Germline CDR1 reads SNHLY; CDR2 reads FYNNEI. The CDR3 sequence is 18 residues long. The CDR3 spells CASSDRFGTGTGGDEQYF. DNA of the CDR3: TGTGCCAGCAGTGATCGGTTTGGGACCGGGACAGGAGGGGACGAGCAGTACTTC. The full variable domain, its missing parts supplied by reference TRBV2 and TRBJ2-7, is EPEVTQTPSHQVTQMGQEVILRCVPISNHLYFYWYRQILGQKVEFLVSFYNNEISEKSEIFDDQFSVERPDGSNFTLKIRSTKLEDSAMYFCASSDRFGTGTGGDEQYFGPGTRLTVT.

This clonotype was counted many times. The chain carries TRBV6-5 and TRBJ2-3, with 15 nucleotides matching TRBD2. The CDR3 is 18 residues long. Germline loops: CDR1 MNHEY, CDR2 SVGAGI. J lost 6 bases, V lost 2 bases, and 9 bases had no gene match. CDR3 in DNA: TGTGCCAGCAGTTACAGCTCCCCCGGACTAGCGGGGGGGGATACGCAGTATTTT. It is translated as CASSYSSPGLAGGDTQYF.

This clonotype was seen a handful of times. The chain recombines TRBV20-1 with TRBJ2-5, with TRBD1 matching over 8 bases. Germline V CDR1 and CDR2: DFQATT, SNEGSKA (reference sequence). The trim removed 3 bases at V and 1 base at J, leaving 4 bases unmatched. This CDR3 has 14 residues. The DNA of the CDR3 is TGCAGTGCTAGGCGGGACAGGAGCCAAGAGACCCAGTACTTC. Translation gives CSARRDRSQETQYF.

This clonotype was seen a handful of times. The CDR3 DNA is TGTGCCAGCAGCTCACGGACTAGGGATGAGCAGTTCTTC. This encodes CASSSRTRDEQFF. This rearrangement joins TRBV7-7 to TRBJ2-1; 7 nucleotides agree with TRBD2. In germline, CDR1 is SSHAT, CDR2 FNYEAQ (reference sequence). The CDR3 covers 13 residues. The J segment lost 8 bases and the V segment lost 4 bases, leaving 5 bases of the junction unmatched.

This clonotype came up a few times. The chain joins TRBV15 to TRBJ2-1; D remains ambiguous. The CDR3 length is 15 residues. The V and J ends lost 4 bases and 10 bases respectively, with 20 bases between them. Germline V gives CDR1 LNHNV, CDR2 YYDKDF (reference sequence). CDR3 amino acids: CATSNRSPAVGEQFF. The CDR3 bases are TGTGCCACCAGCAACCGGTCCCCTGCGGTTGGGGAGCAGTTCTTC.

The chain has TRBV28 and TRBJ1-2, with 7 bases lining up with TRBD1. The V and J ends lost 7 bases and 8 bases, in that order; junction bases with no gene match: 10. CDR1 is MDHEN and CDR2 is SYDVKM in the germline V gene. The length of the CDR3 is 13 residues. In nucleotides, the CDR3 is TGTGCCAGCAAGGAGGGGGCGGTAGAGGGCTACACCTTC. Translated: CASKEGAVEGYTF.

As to this clonotype: At one of its ends the junction is not consistent with the germline gene, which may arise from a read error. This chain links TRBV10-3 with TRBJ2-7, with D possibly TRBD1 on 5 matching bases. Germline V gene sequence: CDR1 ENHRY, CDR2 SYGVKD. The CDR3 consists of 14 residues. As DNA, the CDR3 is TGTGCCATCAGTGAGTCGCCAGGGTCCTACGAGCAGTCCTTC. It yields the protein CAISESPGSYEQSF.

The sample holds many counts of this clonotype. The chain carries TRBV10-3 and TRBJ2-3; TRBD1 aligns across 7 bases. The CDR3 covers 14 residues. The germline V gene has CDR1 ENHRY and CDR2 SYGVKD. V trimming: 6 bases; J trimming: 4 bases; junction bases outside the gene matches: 7. In nucleotides, the CDR3 is TGTGCCATCAGAAGGGGGCTCGACGCAGATACGCAGTATTTT. Residues: CAIRRGLDADTQYF.

The table lists this clonotype with many counts. The V and J genes are TRBV20-1 and TRBJ2-1, with TRBD2 as a possible D gene (6 bases). The ends were cut back, 3 bases at V and 9 bases at J, with 18 bases in the middle. CDR3 length: 14 amino acids. The germline CDR1 and CDR2 sequences are DFQATT and SNEGSKA (reference sequence). The CDR3 bases are TGCAGTGCTAGTCTTGGGGGGTTGCAGGGTGAGCAGTTCTTC. As protein: CSASLGGLQGEQFF.

The table lists this clonotype with many counts. This chain connects TRBV6-2 or TRBV6-3 to TRBJ2-2, with 10 bases matching TRBD2. Germline assignment: CDR1 MNHEY and CDR2 SVGEGT. J was trimmed by 6 bases and V by 0 bases; bases with no gene match: 16. The CDR3 has 20 residues. Here the CDR3 reads CASSYSGLAGVRGLAGELFF. Written as DNA, the CDR3 is TGTGCCAGCAGTTACTCGGGGCTAGCGGGAGTTCGAGGGTTGGCCGGGGAGCTGTTTTTT.

V usage is TRBV6-2 or TRBV6-3 and J usage is TRBJ2-7; 7 bases line up with TRBD2. Germline-derived CDR1 and CDR2 are MNHEY and SVGEGT. The CDR3 covers 14 residues. V dropped 4 bases and J dropped 1; count of bases not matched to a gene: 4. The CDR3 loop reads CASSSPSGSYEQYF. CDR3 DNA: TGTGCCAGCAGTTCCCCTAGCGGTTCCTACGAGCAGTACTTC.

This clonotype was observed many times. The chain has TRBV12-3 or TRBV12-4 and TRBJ2-7; 10 nucleotides agree with TRBD2. The CDR3 contains 15 residues. The V and J ends lost 5 bases and 2 bases, in that order; junction bases with no gene match: 6. CDR3 in amino acids: CASSIGLAETYEQYF. CDR3 bases: TGTGCCAGCAGTATTGGACTAGCGGAGACCTACGAGCAGTACTTC.

This clonotype was counted only a few times. The chain employs TRBV20-1 and TRBJ1-3; 8 bases match TRBD1. CDR1 and CDR2 (germline): DFQATT, SNEGSKA (reference sequence). Trimming cost V 0 bases and J 0 bases; bases outside gene matches: 10. This CDR3 has 18 residues. This chain's CDR3 is CSARDNRDRKNSGNTIYF. The CDR3, as DNA: TGCAGTGCTAGAGACAACCGGGACAGGAAAAACTCTGGAAACACCATATATTTT.

The rearrangement links TRBV15 to TRBJ2-3; no clear D. V lost 2 bases to trimming and J lost 0 bases, with 12 bases between them. Germline CDR1 reads LNHNV; CDR2 reads YYDKDF (reference sequence). The CDR3 runs 16 residues. CDR3 nucleotides: TGTGCCACCAGCAGATATGGCAGCGTTAGCACAGATACGCAGTATTTT. Protein sequence: CATSRYGSVSTDTQYF.

At least ten counts were recorded for this clonotype. This sequence joins TRBV20-1 and TRBJ1-3, with D tentatively TRBD1 (5 bases). The CDR3 sequence is 14 residues long. Trimming took 3 bases from V and 0 from J, leaving 9 bases between them. From germline, CDR1 is DFQATT and CDR2 SNEGSKA (reference sequence). CDR3 coding DNA: TGCAGTGCTAGCCGGGACGTCTCTGGAAACACCATATATTTT. It encodes CSASRDVSGNTIYF.

This clonotype was seen more than once but under ten times. The chain uses TRBV7-8 and TRBJ2-3, with D perhaps assigned TRBD1 or TRBD2 (5 bases each). The germline V gene has CDR1 SGHVS and CDR2 FQNEAQ. This CDR3 contains 15 residues. Deletions cut 7 bases from V and 2 bases from J, with 16 bases between. The CDR3 DNA reads as TGTGCCAGCACCAAGGGAGACAGCTTCACAGATACGCAGTATTTT. It yields the protein CASTKGDSFTDTQYF.

The chain uses TRBV5-1 and TRBJ2-1; 11 nucleotides agree with TRBD2. The trim removed 7 bases at V and 1 base at J, leaving 4 bases unmatched. This CDR3 comprises 15 residues. Germline CDR1 is SGHRS and CDR2 is YFSETQ. The CDR3 is CASRLAGISYNEQFF. For the CDR3, the DNA is TGCGCCAGCCGACTAGCGGGAATTTCCTACAATGAGCAGTTCTTC. Filled out from reference TRBV5-1 and TRBJ2-1, the complete variable domain reads KAGVTQTPRYLIKTRGQQVTLSCSPISGHRSVSWYQQTPGQGLQFLFEYFSETQRNKGNFPGRFSGRQFSNSRSEMNVSTLELGDSALYLCASRLAGISYNEQFFGPGTRLTVL.

This clonotype was picked up one time. This may come from a read error, since a much larger clone is one base off. The chain joins TRBV9 to TRBJ1-2, with TRBD1 matching over 9 bases. The length of the CDR3 is 14 residues. Per the germline V gene, CDR1 is SGDLS and CDR2 is YYNGEE. The DNA for the CDR3 is TGTCCCAGCAGCGCCGGGACAGGGTGGCGTGGCTACACCTTC. It yields the protein CPSSAGTGWRGYTF. The full variable domain, rest sourced from reference TRBV9 and TRBJ1-2, is DSGVTQTPKHLITATGQRVTLRCSPRSGDLSVYWYQQSLDQGLQFLIQYYNGEERAKGNILERFSAQQFPDLHSELNLSSLELGDSALYFCPSSAGTGWRGYTFGSGTRLTVV.

V gene TRBV20-1 combines with J gene TRBJ1-2; the D is unclear. Germline lookup yields CDR1 DFQATT and CDR2 SNEGSKA (reference sequence). V lost 6 bases and J 6 bases, leaving 11 bases between the germline ends. CDR3 size: 11 residues. CDR3 in amino acids: CSAQLGDGYTF. CDR3 nucleotides: TGCAGTGCACAACTTGGGGATGGCTACACCTTC.

In this sample, this clonotype turned up many times. This chain connects TRBV20-1 to TRBJ1-2; maybe TRBD1 (6 bases). There are 13 residues in the CDR3. Germline CDR1 DFQATT, CDR2 SNEGSKA (reference sequence). Trimming removed 5 bases from V and 6 bases from J, with 16 bases in between. The CDR3 region is CSARPQGEDGYTF. In DNA form, the CDR3 reads TGCAGTGCTCGTCCACAGGGAGAAGATGGCTACACCTTC.

This clonotype was found many times. The rearrangement links TRBV29-1 to TRBJ1-1; no reliable D call. Germline V gene data show CDR1 as SQVTM and CDR2 as ANQGSEA. Trimming removed 7 bases from V and 3 bases from J, with 18 bases in between. The length of the CDR3 is 14 residues. CDR3 loop: CSAGFSGYHTEAFF. The CDR3 coding sequence is TGCAGCGCCGGGTTCTCGGGGTACCACACTGAAGCTTTCTTT.

The chain couples TRBV20-1 to TRBJ1-1; D ambiguous. The CDR3 has 15 residues. Between the trimmed V and J ends, which lost 0 bases and 5 bases, there was a span of 16 bases. Germline CDR1 reads DFQATT; CDR2 reads SNEGSKA (reference sequence). CDR3 DNA: TGCAGTGCTAGAGATCGGGCATTGGGCTGGACTGAAGCTTTCTTT. As protein: CSARDRALGWTEAFF.

The chain uses TRBV12-3 or TRBV12-4 and TRBJ2-1; D gene uncertain. CDR3 length equals 14 residues. Between the trimmed V and J ends, which lost 3 bases and 8 bases, there was a span of 14 bases. CDR3 nucleotides: TGTGCCAGCAGTTTTCTGTCGTTTCGAGATGAGCAGTTCTTC. As protein: CASSFLSFRDEQFF.